These 9 T cell receptor beta chains came from one sample sequenced in a study of blood T cell repertoires in COVID-19. Sequencing used immunoSEQ multiplex PCR; TCRdb keeps in-frame clones, though not all of them. The data hold 300,000 or so clones, with about 85% observed a single time. The specimen sequenced was PBMCs or T cells enriched from blood (not recorded which). Every receptor here comes from a woman in her twenties or thirties who had recovered from COVID-19.

The V gene is TRBV5-1, the J gene TRBJ1-3; a weak D match, TRBD1 (5 bases). Between the trimmed V and J ends, which lost 2 bases and 0 bases, there was a span of 12 bases. The CDR3 length is 16 residues. The germline V gene encodes CDR1 SGHRS and CDR2 YFSETQ. CDR3 region: CASSFAGGTSGNTIYF. For the CDR3, the DNA is TGCGCCAGCAGCTTCGCGGGGGGTACCTCTGGAAACACCATATATTTT.

The J gene is TRBJ1-3, the V gene TRBV5-6; D gene uncertain. This CDR3 is 13 amino acids long. Germline V gives CDR1 SGHDT, CDR2 YYEEEE. V was cut by 6 bases and J by 3 bases, with 10 bases left in between. This chain's CDR3 is CASNEWSGNTIYF. As DNA, the CDR3 is TGTGCCAGCAACGAGTGGAGTGGAAACACCATATATTTT.

V usage is TRBV5-1 and J usage is TRBJ1-1, with a weak D call TRBD1 (6 bases). The ends were cut back, 6 bases at V and 0 bases at J, with 12 bases in the middle. The CDR3 loop spans 14 amino acids. Germline V gene data show CDR1 as SGHRS and CDR2 as YFSETQ. As DNA, the CDR3 is TGCGCCAGCATTCGGGACACCCTGAACACTGAAGCTTTCTTT. The encoded protein is CASIRDTLNTEAFF.

The rearrangement uses TRBV18 and TRBJ1-3; no reliable D call. The CDR3 contains 15 residues. Germline V gives CDR1 KGHSH, CDR2 LQKENI. Trimming took 0 bases from V and 0 from J, leaving 6 bases between them. The CDR3 protein is CASSPPPGSGNTIYF. The CDR3 DNA sequence: TGTGCCAGCTCACCACCCCCGGGCTCTGGAAACACCATATATTTT.

This chain uses TRBV5-1 with TRBJ1-2; 9 positions match TRBD1. V dropped 3 bases and J dropped 8; count of bases not matched to a gene: 2. From germline, CDR1 is SGHRS and CDR2 YFSETQ. This CDR3 spans 12 amino acids. CDR3 DNA sequence: TGCGCCAGCAGCTGGGACAGGGAAGGCTACACCTTC. Protein sequence: CASSWDREGYTF.

This clone was seen repeatedly, ten times or more. The rearrangement uses TRBV9 and TRBJ1-6, with D possibly matching TRBD1 (6 bases). Germline CDR1 reads SGDLS; CDR2 reads YYNGEE. There are 17 residues in the CDR3. V gave up 0 bases and J gave up 6 bases, with 16 bases separating them. The CDR3 sequence: CASSVAGLGARNSPLHF. The DNA of the CDR3 is TGTGCCAGCAGCGTAGCCGGGTTGGGGGCCCGTAATTCACCCCTCCACTTT.

This rearrangement joins TRBV4-3 to TRBJ1-2, with 7 bases matching TRBD1. Per the germline V gene, CDR1 is LGHNA and CDR2 is YSLEER. V was clipped by 1 base and J by 1 base; unmatched bases: 6. The length of the CDR3 is 16 residues. The CDR3 protein is CASSQVSQGVNYGYTF. In nucleotides, the CDR3 is TGCGCCAGCAGCCAAGTGTCGCAGGGGGTTAACTATGGCTACACCTTC.

The V gene is TRBV6-5, the J gene TRBJ1-2, with D possibly being TRBD1 (6 bases). The CDR3 spans 10 residues. Trimming cost V 7 bases and J 14 bases, with 14 bases left between them. CDR1 is MNHEY and CDR2 is SVGAGI in the germline V gene. DNA for the CDR3: TGTGCCAGCATCGAGGGGGTCAAGACCTTC. Translating it yields CASIEGVKTF.

The J gene is TRBJ1-1, the V gene TRBV7-3; no definite D call. Germline V gene lookup returns CDR1 SGHTA and CDR2 FQGTGA. There are 11 residues in the CDR3. V lost 2 bases to trimming and J lost 10 bases, with 8 bases between them. The CDR3 sequence is CASSLSGLAFF. The DNA of the CDR3 is TGTGCCAGCAGCTTATCCGGTTTAGCTTTCTTT.